The 9 T cell receptor beta chains presented below share a single source sample, sequenced in a study of cytomegalovirus exposure and HLA in healthy donors. PCR employed 60 Vbeta and 13 Jbeta primers. Libraries were prepared by immunoSEQ multiplex PCR; TCRdb keeps only in-frame clonotypes and omits some of them. The profile covers about 220,000 clones, with approximately 68% appearing a single time and 1.5% to 2% taken by the ten largest. The sequencing sample was made of PBMCs. The source is a woman aged 25-40 years in good health and CMV-seronegative.

The chain couples TRBV4-1 to TRBJ1-1; D is perhaps TRBD1 (5 bases). Germline V gives CDR1 MGHRA, CDR2 YSYEKL. V was shortened by 10 bases and J by 0 bases, with 9 bases between the two germline ends. This CDR3 comprises 12 residues. The CDR3 DNA sequence: TGCGCCACCCAGGGAATGAACACTGAAGCTTTCTTT. Translating it yields CATQGMNTEAFF.

This clone has a handful of counts. The chain recombines TRBV28 with TRBJ2-3, with D maybe TRBD1 (5 bases). V dropped 6 bases and J dropped 3 bases, with 13 bases sitting between them. CDR1 MDHEN and CDR2 SYDVKM come from the germline V gene. CDR3 length: 14 amino acids. The CDR3 loop reads CASSQDSLTDTQYF. DNA of the CDR3: TGTGCCAGCAGCCAAGACAGCCTGACAGATACGCAGTATTTT.

The gene calls are TRBV23-1 and TRBJ2-5, with TRBD1 matching over 7 bases. TRBV23-1 belongs to the ORF category, with a function that is uncertain. V lost 0 bases and J lost 7; bases outside the gene matches: 14. This CDR3 region has 17 residues. The CDR3 is CASSQSWVTGDEGTQYF. The CDR3 DNA is TGCGCCAGCAGTCAATCGTGGGTTACAGGGGATGAGGGGACCCAGTACTTC.

The chain employs TRBV12-2 and TRBJ2-7; the table calls TRBD1, which could not be checked here. TRBV12-2 is marked as a pseudogene. The CDR3 contains 16 residues. The CDR3, as DNA: TGTGCAAGTCGCTTAGCGTCGGGACAGGCCCTCAACGAGCAGTACTTC. This sequence encodes CASRLASGQALNEQYF.

J is TRBJ1-1 and V is TRBV27, with no clear D. V shed 0 bases and J shed 1 base, with 9 bases lying between them. CDR3 length: 15 amino acids. Germline CDR1 MNHEY, CDR2 SMNVEV (reference sequence). This CDR3 is CASSLSSGSNTEAFF. CDR3 coding DNA: TGTGCCAGCAGTTTATCGTCGGGTTCGAACACTGAAGCTTTCTTT.

The chain combines TRBV2 with TRBJ1-3; D is undetermined. This CDR3 contains 14 residues. Trimming cost V 5 bases and J 0 bases, with 8 bases left between them. CDR1 SNHLY and CDR2 FYNNEI come from the germline V gene. CDR3 DNA sequence: TGTGCCAGCAGTCTTGAGGTCTCTGGAAACACCATATATTTT. It codes for CASSLEVSGNTIYF.

The J gene is TRBJ2-7, the V gene TRBV29-1; 10 nucleotides line up with TRBD2. Germline trimming cut 5 bases from V and 5 bases from J; bases unmatched to any gene: 3. Germline CDR1 SQVTM, CDR2 ANQGSEA. The CDR3 consists of 12 residues. CDR3 sequence (DNA): TGCAGCGTTTCTAGCGGGAGCGACGAGCAGTACTTC. Amino acid sequence: CSVSSGSDEQYF.

This chain connects TRBV7-6 to TRBJ1-4, with unresolved D. This CDR3 spans 17 amino acids. Germline V gives CDR1 SGHVS, CDR2 FNYEAQ. Trimming removed 5 bases at V and 1 base at J, with 17 bases between. The CDR3 DNA reads TGTGCCAGCAGCCCTCACTTTACAGAGATAACTAATGAAAAACTGTTTTTT. Translated, it gives CASSPHFTEITNEKLFF.

This clone was observed a single time. The chain recombines TRBV2 with TRBJ2-2; 9 bases map to TRBD2. Per germline, CDR1 SNHLY and CDR2 FYNNEI. CDR3 length: 17 amino acids. Losses at the gene ends were 7 bases for V and 2 bases for J; bases not matched to a gene: 11. CDR3 nucleotides: TGTGCCAGCACCCGCCCCTCTAGCGGGAAAAACACCGGGGAGCTGTTTTTT. Its translation: CASTRPSSGKNTGELFF.